This T cell receptor beta chain was observed in a study of blood T cell repertoires in COVID-19. On the study more broadly: T cells, B-cell-depleted T cells, or PBMCs supplied cDNA or gDNA.

The authors' processing: Reference gene primer amplification gave estimated nucleated cell counts. The assay was immunoSEQ multiplex PCR, and TCRdb's table has in-frame clones only and misses some. For V, J and clone size, that table is used; D and trimming come from the DNA. The table has some 240,000 clones, 75% to 90% seen once; the top ten hold about 3.5%. This clone was counted only a few times. The V gene's germline CDR1 is SNHLY and CDR2 FYNNEI. The CDR3 extends over 13 amino acids. The V end was cut by 4 bases, the J end by 3 bases, with 10 bases between. The sequence was obtained from a woman in her forties with acute COVID-19. Sequenced input: PBMCs or T cells enriched from blood (not recorded which). V usage is TRBV2 and J usage is TRBJ2-7; D is perhaps TRBD1 (6 bases). The CDR3 here is CASSVHRDYEQYF. In DNA, the CDR3 is TGTGCCAGCAGTGTACACAGGGACTACGAGCAGTACTTC.